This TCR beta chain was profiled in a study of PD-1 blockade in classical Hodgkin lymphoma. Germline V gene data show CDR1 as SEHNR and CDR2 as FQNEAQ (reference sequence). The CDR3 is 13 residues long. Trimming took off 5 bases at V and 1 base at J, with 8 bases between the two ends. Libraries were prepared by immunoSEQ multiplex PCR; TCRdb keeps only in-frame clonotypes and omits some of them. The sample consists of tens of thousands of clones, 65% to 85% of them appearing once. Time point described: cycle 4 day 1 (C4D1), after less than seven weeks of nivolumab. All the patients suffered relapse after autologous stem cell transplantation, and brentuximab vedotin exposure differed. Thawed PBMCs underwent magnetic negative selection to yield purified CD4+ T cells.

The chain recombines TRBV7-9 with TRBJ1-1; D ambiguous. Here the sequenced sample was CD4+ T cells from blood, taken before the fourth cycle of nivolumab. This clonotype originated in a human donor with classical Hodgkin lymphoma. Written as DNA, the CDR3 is TGTGCCAGCAGCACAAAACAGAACACTGAAGCTTTCTTT. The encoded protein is CASSTKQNTEAFF. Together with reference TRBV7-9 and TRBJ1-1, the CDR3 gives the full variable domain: DTGVSQNPRHKITKRGQNVTFRCDPISEHNRLYWYRQTLGQGPEFLTYFQNEAQLEKSRLLSDRFSAERPKGSFSTLEIQRTEQGDSAMYLCASSTKQNTEAFFGQGTRLTVV.